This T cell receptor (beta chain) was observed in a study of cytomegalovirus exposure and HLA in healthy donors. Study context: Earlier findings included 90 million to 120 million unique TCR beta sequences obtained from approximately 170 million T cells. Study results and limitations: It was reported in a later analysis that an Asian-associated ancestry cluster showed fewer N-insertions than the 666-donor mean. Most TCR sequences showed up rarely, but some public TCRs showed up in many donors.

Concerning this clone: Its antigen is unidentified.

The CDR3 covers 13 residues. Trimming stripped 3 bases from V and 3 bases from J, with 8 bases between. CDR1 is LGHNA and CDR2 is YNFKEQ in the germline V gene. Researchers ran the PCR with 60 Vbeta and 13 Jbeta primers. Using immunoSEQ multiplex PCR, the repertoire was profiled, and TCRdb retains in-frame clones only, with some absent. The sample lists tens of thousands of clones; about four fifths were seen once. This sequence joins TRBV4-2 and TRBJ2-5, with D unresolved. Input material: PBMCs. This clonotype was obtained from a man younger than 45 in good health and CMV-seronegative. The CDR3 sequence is CASSQIVEETQYF. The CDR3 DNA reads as TGTGCCAGCAGCCAGATAGTAGAAGAGACCCAGTACTTC.